Shown below are 5 T cell receptor beta chains from a single sample sequenced in a study of cytomegalovirus exposure and HLA in healthy donors. PCR primers comprised 60 Vbeta and 13 Jbeta primers. Clones were read by immunoSEQ multiplex PCR, and TCRdb kept only the in-frame ones, dropping some. In the table there are around 190,000 clones, around 83% of which are singletons. The sequencing input was PBMCs. These receptors were taken from a man in his forties in good health and CMV-seropositive.

V is TRBV27 and J is TRBJ1-1, with TRBD1 matching over 7 bases. Germline V gene lookup returns CDR1 MNHEY and CDR2 SMNVEV (reference sequence). This CDR3 spans 14 amino acids. V was clipped by 6 bases and J by 0 bases; unmatched bases: 4. CDR3 nucleotides: TGTGCCAGCAGCCAACAGGGGATGAACACTGAAGCTTTCTTT. Amino acid sequence: CASSQQGMNTEAFF.

The chain recombines TRBV27 with TRBJ2-7, with D possibly being TRBD1 (5 bases). The V end was cut by 0 bases, the J end by 1 base, with 10 bases between. The length of the CDR3 is 15 residues. CDR1 and CDR2 from the germline V gene are MNHEY and SMNVEV (reference sequence). This CDR3 is CASSLSPGASYEQYF. As DNA, the CDR3 is TGTGCCAGCAGTTTATCCCCTGGGGCGTCCTACGAGCAGTACTTC.

This rearrangement joins TRBV6-1 to TRBJ1-4; D unclear. Trimming stripped 4 bases from V and 0 bases from J, with 9 bases between. The germline CDR1 and CDR2 sequences are MNHNS and SASEGT. This CDR3 is built from 15 residues. The CDR3 DNA reads as TGTGCCAGCAGTGCGCAGGTTGCAACTAATGAAAAACTGTTTTTT. This gives the protein CASSAQVATNEKLFF.

CDR3 bases: TGCGCCAGCAGCTTGGCGAACAGGGGGCGAAGATACGAGCAGTACTTC. As protein: CASSLANRGRRYEQYF. The chain uses TRBV5-1 and TRBJ2-7; TRBD1 agrees at 9 bases. V gave up 0 bases and J gave up 4 bases; unmatched junction bases: 8. The CDR3 runs to 16 residues. Germline V lookup: CDR1 SGHRS, CDR2 YFSETQ.

The chain couples TRBV9 to TRBJ2-1, with 7 bases aligning to TRBD1. CDR3 size: 15 residues. Germline lookup yields CDR1 SGDLS and CDR2 YYNGEE. V shed 4 bases and J 9 bases; nucleotides not matched to a gene: 13. Here the CDR3 reads CASSTMTGRISEQFF. The CDR3 DNA follows: TGTGCCAGCAGCACTATGACAGGGAGAATTAGTGAGCAGTTCTTC.